This TCR beta chain was recorded in a study of metastatic and nonmetastatic thyroid tumors. About the research overall: Where malignant and benign thyroid patients were concerned, repertoires were compared across blood and tumor or nodule tissue.

A few counts support this clone. Its antigen is still unknown. Per the study methods: A classifier of distant metastasis in papillary thyroid cancer was built from CDR3 differences (across clinicopathological groups). MiXCR reprocessed the PCR reads for TCRdb. Here the V and J calls rest on TCRdb's processing, not on the authors' analysis. The sample includes roughly 83,000 clones, about 15% seen only once; the top ten take 3.6%. CDR3 size: 15 residues. V lost 1 base and J lost 3, with 10 bases in between. General study points: Benign nodules were reported to have significantly lower TCR beta diversity than malignant thyroid tumors, in blood and tumor.

Not a single patient had been given any form of treatment at any point before undergoing thyroid surgery. This TCR derives from a female donor with papillary thyroid cancer or a benign thyroid nodule (not recorded which). Some clones in this sample may be carry-over from other donors' samples. The genes are TRBV12-3 or TRBV12-4 and TRBJ2-1; tentatively, D is TRBD1 (6 bases). Source material: blood. The CDR3 region is CASSLDTGYYNEQFF. The DNA of the CDR3 is TGTGCCAGCAGTTTAGATACAGGGTACTACAATGAGCAGTTCTTC.